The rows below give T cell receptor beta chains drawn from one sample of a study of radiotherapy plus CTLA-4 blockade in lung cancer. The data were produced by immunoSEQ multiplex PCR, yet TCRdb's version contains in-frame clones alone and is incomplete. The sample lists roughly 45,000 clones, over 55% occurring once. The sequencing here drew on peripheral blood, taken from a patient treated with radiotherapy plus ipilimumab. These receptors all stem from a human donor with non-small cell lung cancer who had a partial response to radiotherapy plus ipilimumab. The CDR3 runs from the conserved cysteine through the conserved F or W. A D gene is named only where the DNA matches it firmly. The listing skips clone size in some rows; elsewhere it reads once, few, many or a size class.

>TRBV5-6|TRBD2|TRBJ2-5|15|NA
CASSTLAGGRETQYF
TGTGCCAGCAGCACCTTAGCGGGGGGCAGGGAGACCCAGTACTTC
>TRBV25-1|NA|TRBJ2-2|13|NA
CASSGASTGELFF
TGTGCCAGCAGTGGGGCTTCTACCGGGGAGCTGTTTTTT
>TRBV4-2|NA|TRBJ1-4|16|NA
CASSQWKVHGNEKLFF
TGTGCCAGCAGCCAATGGAAGGTCCACGGGAATGAAAAACTGTTTTTT
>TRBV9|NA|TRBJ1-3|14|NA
CASSPSGNGNTIYF
TGTGCCAGCAGCCCCTCAGGGAACGGAAACACCATATATTTT
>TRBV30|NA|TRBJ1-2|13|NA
CAWNIQGLYGYTF
TGTGCCTGGAATATACAGGGATTGTACGGCTACACCTTC
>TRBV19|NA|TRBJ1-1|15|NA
CASSPRKVGRLGAFF
TGTGCCAGTAGCCCTAGGAAAGTTGGCCGTCTTGGAGCTTTCTTT
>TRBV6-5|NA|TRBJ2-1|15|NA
CASRSDGGSYNEQFF
TGTGCCAGCAGATCTGACGGAGGTTCCTACAATGAGCAGTTCTTC
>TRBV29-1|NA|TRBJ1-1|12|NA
CSVGQTGSRAFF
TGCAGCGTTGGCCAAACAGGGTCTCGAGCTTTCTTT
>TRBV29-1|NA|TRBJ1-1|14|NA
CSVADIGGRTEAFF
TGCAGCGTTGCGGATATAGGGGGTCGGACTGAAGCTTTCTTT
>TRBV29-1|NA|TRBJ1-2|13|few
CSVEAIRGYGYTF
TGCAGCGTTGAGGCGATTCGGGGCTATGGCTACACCTTC
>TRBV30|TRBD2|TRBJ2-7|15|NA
CAWTSFTSGVYEQYF
TGTGCCTGGACTAGCTTCACTAGCGGGGTCTACGAGCAGTACTTC
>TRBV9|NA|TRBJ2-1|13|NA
CASSVATGNEQFF
TGTGCCAGCAGCGTAGCTACGGGGAATGAGCAGTTCTTC
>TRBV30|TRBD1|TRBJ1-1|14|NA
CAWSTGQGNTEAFF
TGTGCCTGGAGTACGGGACAGGGGAACACTGAAGCTTTCTTT
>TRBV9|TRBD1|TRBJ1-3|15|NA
CASTREGAKGNTIYF
TGTGCCAGCACCCGGGAGGGGGCGAAAGGAAACACCATATATTTT
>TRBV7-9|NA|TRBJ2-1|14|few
CASSPQGDSNEQFF
TGTGCCAGCAGCCCCCAGGGGGACTCCAATGAGCAGTTCTTC
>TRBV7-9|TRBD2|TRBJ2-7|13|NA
CASRISGDYEQYF
TGTGCCAGCAGGATTAGCGGGGACTACGAGCAGTACTTC
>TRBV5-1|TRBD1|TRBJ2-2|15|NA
CASSLAGGKGGELFF
TGCGCCAGCAGCTTGGCAGGGGGCAAAGGCGGGGAGCTGTTTTTT
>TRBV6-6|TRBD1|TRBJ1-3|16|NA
CASRDGTDLGGNTIYF
TGTGCCAGCAGGGACGGGACAGACCTGGGGGGAAACACCATATATTTT
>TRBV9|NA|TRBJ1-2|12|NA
CASSGTNYGYTF
TGTGCCAGCAGCGGTACTAACTATGGCTACACCTTC
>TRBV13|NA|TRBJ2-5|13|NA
CASSLVGAETQYF
TGTGCCAGCAGCTTAGTGGGGGCAGAGACCCAGTACTTC
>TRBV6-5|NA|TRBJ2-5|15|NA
CASSWGGVRGETQYF
TGTGCCAGCAGTTGGGGTGGGGTCCGAGGGGAGACCCAGTACTTC
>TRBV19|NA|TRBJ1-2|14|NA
CASTEGIANYGYTF
TGTGCCAGTACAGAGGGCATAGCTAACTATGGCTACACCTTC
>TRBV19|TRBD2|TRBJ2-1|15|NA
CASSIHSGSVNEQFF
TGTGCCAGTAGTATACATAGCGGGAGCGTCAATGAGCAGTTCTTC
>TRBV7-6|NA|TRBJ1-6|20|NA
CASSLWSPIGVRSYNSPLHF
TGTGCCAGCAGCTTATGGTCCCCGATCGGGGTGCGCTCCTATAATTCACCCCTCCACTTT
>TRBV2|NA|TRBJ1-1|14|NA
CASSSNRQNTEAFF
TGTGCCAGCAGCTCGAACAGACAGAACACTGAAGCTTTCTTT
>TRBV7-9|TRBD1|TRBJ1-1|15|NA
CASSLGQGENTEAFF
TGTGCCAGCAGCTTAGGTCAGGGGGAGAACACTGAAGCTTTCTTT
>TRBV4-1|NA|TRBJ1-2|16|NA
CASSQGNLDRRYGYTF
TGCGCCAGCAGCCAAGGAAATTTAGACAGGCGCTATGGCTACACCTTC
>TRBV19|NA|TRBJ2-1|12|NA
CASSQGDNEQFF
TGTGCCAGTAGTCAAGGGGACAATGAGCAGTTCTTC
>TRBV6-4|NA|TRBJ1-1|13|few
CASSEGRGTEAFF
TGTGCCAGCAGTGAAGGCAGGGGTACTGAAGCTTTCTTT
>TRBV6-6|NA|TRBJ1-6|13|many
CASSYSRGSPLHF
TGTGCCAGCAGTTACTCGAGAGGCTCACCCCTCCACTTT
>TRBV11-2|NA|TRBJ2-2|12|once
CASSISMSELFF
TGTGCCAGCAGCATTTCGATGAGTGAGCTGTTTTTT
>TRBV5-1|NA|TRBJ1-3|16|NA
CASSNDRQSSGNTIYF
TGCGCCAGCAGCAACGACAGGCAGAGCTCTGGAAACACCATATATTTT
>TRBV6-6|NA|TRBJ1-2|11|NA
CASRRDYGYTF
TGTGCCAGCCGCAGGGACTATGGCTACACCTTC
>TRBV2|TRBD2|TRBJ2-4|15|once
CASNGPGLAGGYAPF
TGTGCCAGCAATGGACCGGGACTAGCGGGAGGCTACGCACCATTC
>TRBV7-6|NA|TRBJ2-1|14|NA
CASSSRLASNEQFF
TGTGCCAGCAGCTCTAGGCTAGCCAGCAATGAGCAGTTCTTC
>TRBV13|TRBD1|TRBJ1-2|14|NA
CASSPRTGTGGYTF
TGTGCCAGCAGCCCAAGGACAGGGACCGGGGGCTACACCTTC
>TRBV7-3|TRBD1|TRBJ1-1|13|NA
CASSRDRGREAFF
TGTGCCAGCAGCCGGGACAGGGGGCGAGAGGCTTTCTTT
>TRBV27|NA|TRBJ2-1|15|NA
CASSPRHPSYNEQFF
TGTGCCAGCAGTCCTCGACACCCCTCCTACAATGAGCAGTTCTTC
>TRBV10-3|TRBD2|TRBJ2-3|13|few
CATRLAPEDTQYF
TGTGCCACCCGACTAGCACCGGAAGATACGCAGTATTTT
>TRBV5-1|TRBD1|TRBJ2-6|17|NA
CASSLWTGDSGANVLTF
TGCGCCAGCAGCTTATGGACAGGGGACTCTGGGGCCAACGTCCTGACTTTC
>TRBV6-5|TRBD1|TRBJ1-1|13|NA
CASSYSNTGGVIF
TGTGCCAGCAGTTACTCAAATACAGGGGGCGTAATCTTT